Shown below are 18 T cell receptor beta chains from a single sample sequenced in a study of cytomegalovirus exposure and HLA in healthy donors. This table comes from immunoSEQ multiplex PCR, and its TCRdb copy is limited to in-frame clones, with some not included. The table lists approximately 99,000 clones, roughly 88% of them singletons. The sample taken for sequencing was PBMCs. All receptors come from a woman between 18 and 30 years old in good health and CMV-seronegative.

The DNA for the CDR3 is TGTGCCAGCACCCGATTCGGGGGGGGCCTGAAAGATACGCAGTATTTT. Its translation is CASTRFGGGLKDTQYF. The J gene is TRBJ2-3, the V gene TRBV27; TRBD2 matches at 8 bases. V trimming: 7 bases; J trimming: 5 bases; junction bases outside the gene matches: 14. The CDR3 has 16 amino acids. The V gene's germline CDR1 is MNHEY and CDR2 SMNVEV (reference sequence).

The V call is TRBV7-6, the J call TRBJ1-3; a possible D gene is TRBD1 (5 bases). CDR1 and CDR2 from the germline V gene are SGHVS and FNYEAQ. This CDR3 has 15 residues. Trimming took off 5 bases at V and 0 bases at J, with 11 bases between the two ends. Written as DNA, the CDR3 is TGTGCCAGCAGCACAGGACCGAGCTCTGGAAACACCATATATTTT. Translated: CASSTGPSSGNTIYF.

CDR3 sequence (DNA): TGTGCCAGCAGCTTCGGTAGGGGGAGCCAAGAGACCCAGTACTTC. It specifies CASSFGRGSQETQYF. This chain links TRBV13 with TRBJ2-5; D perhaps matches TRBD1 (6 bases). The V gene's germline CDR1 is PRHDT and CDR2 FYEKMQ (reference sequence). Trimming removed 3 bases from V and 1 base from J, with 12 bases in between. The CDR3 runs to 15 residues.

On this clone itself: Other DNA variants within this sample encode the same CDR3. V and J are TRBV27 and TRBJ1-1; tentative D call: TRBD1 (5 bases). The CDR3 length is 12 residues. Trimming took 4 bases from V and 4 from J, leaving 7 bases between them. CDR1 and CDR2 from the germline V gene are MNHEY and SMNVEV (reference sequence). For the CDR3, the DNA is TGTGCCAGCAGTTCCGGGGGCACTGAAGCTTTCTTT. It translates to CASSSGGTEAFF.

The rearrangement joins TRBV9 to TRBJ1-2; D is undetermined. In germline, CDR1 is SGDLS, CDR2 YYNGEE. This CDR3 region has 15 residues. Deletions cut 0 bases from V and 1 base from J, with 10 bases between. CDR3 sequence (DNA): TGTGCCAGCAGCGTAGGTCGGGGTATTAACTATGGCTACACCTTC. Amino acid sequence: CASSVGRGINYGYTF.

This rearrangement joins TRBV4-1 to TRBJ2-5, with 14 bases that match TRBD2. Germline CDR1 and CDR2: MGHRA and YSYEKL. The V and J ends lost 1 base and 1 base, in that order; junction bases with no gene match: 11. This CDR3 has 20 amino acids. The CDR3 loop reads CASSQVSSGLAGASQETQYF. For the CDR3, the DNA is TGCGCCAGCAGCCAAGTCAGTTCGGGACTAGCGGGGGCGAGCCAAGAGACCCAGTACTTC.

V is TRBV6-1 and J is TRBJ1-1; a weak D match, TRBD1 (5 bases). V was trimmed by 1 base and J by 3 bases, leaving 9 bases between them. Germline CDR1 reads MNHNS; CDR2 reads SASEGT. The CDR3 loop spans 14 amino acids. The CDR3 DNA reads TGTGCCAGCAGTGAAGTGGGGGGTGACACTGAAGCTTTCTTT. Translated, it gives CASSEVGGDTEAFF.

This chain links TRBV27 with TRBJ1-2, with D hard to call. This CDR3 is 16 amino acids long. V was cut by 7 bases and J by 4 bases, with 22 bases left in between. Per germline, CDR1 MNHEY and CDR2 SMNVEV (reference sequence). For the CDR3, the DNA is TGTGCCAGCATTTCCCTTCAACGTGATGGTAGCTATGGCTACACCTTC. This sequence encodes CASISLQRDGSYGYTF.

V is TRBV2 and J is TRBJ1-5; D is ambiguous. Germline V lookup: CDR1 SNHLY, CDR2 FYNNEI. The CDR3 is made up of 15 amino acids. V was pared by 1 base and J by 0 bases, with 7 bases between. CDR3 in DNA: TGTGCCAGCAGTGAAGTAGAATATAGCAATCAGCCCCAGCATTTT. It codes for CASSEVEYSNQPQHF.

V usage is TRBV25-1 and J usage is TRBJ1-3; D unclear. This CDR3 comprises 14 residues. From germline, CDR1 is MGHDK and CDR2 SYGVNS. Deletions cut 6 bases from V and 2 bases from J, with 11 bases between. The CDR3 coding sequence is TGTGCCAGCAGCCTCCGGGAGCCTGGAAACACCATATATTTT. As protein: CASSLREPGNTIYF. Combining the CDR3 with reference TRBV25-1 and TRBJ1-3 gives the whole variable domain EADIYQTPRYLVIGTGKKITLECSQTMGHDKMYWYQQDPGMELHLIHYSYGVNSTEKGDLSSESTVSRIRTEHFPLTLESARPSHTSQYLCASSLREPGNTIYFGEGSWLTVV.

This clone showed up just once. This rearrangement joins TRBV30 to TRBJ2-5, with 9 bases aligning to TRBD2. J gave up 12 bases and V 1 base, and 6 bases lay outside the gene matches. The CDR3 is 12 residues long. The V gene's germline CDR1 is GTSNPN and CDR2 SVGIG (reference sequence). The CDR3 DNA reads TGTGCCTGGAGTGAGGCTAGCGGGATGGAGTACTTC. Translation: CAWSEASGMEYF.

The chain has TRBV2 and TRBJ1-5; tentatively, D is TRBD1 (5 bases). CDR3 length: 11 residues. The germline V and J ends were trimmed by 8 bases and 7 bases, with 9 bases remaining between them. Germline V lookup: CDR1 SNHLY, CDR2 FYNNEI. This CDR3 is CASGALQPQHF. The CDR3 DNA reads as TGTGCCAGCGGGGCCCTACAGCCCCAGCATTTT.

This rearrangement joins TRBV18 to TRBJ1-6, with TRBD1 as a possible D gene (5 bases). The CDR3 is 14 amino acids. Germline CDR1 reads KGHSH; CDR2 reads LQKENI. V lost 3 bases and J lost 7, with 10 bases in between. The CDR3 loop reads CASSPNSGNSPLHF. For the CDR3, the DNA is TGTGCCAGCTCACCGAATTCAGGGAATTCACCCCTCCACTTT.

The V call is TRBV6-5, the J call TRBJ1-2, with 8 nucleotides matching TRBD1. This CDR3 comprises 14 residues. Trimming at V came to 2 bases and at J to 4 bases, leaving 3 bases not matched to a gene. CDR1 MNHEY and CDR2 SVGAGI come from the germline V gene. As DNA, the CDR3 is TGTGCCAGCAGTTACCAGGGGGCAAGCTATGGCTACACCTTC. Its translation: CASSYQGASYGYTF.

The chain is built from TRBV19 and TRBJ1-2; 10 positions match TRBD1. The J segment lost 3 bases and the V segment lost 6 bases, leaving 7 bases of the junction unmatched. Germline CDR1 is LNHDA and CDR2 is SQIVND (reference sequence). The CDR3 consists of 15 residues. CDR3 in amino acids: CASSWTGGFDYGYTF. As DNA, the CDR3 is TGTGCCAGTAGCTGGACAGGGGGATTTGACTATGGCTACACCTTC.

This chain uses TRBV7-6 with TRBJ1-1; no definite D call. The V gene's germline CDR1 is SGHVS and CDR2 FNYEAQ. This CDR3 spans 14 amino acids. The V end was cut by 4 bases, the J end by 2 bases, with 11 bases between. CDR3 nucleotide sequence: TGTGCCAGCAGCTATAATGGCGGTAACACTGAAGCTTTCTTT. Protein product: CASSYNGGNTEAFF.

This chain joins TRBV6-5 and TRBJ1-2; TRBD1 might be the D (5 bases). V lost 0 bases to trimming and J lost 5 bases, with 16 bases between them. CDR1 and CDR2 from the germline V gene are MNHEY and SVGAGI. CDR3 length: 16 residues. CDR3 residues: CASSYSPGDSRYGYTF. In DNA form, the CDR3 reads TGTGCCAGCAGTTACTCGCCGGGCGACAGCCGTTATGGCTACACCTTC.

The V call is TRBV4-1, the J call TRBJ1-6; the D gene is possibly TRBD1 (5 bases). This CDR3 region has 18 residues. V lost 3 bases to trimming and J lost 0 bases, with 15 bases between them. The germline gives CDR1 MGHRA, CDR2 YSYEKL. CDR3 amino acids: CASSQRTLRLSYNSPLHF. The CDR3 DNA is TGCGCCAGCAGCCAGAGGACACTCCGGCTCTCCTATAATTCACCCCTCCACTTT.